The clone carrying this T cell receptor (beta chain) appeared a few times. The entry originates in a study of neurological immune-mediated disorders. Time point indicated: longitudinal time-point 1 (baseline). MiXCR, run by TCRdb on the 5' RACE reads, gives a single entry per CDR3 protein. The data contain tens of thousands of distinct CDR3 sequences, over 8.5% of them seen just once; the ten biggest clones take up 6.5% to 8%. Germline-derived CDR1 and CDR2 are DFQATT and SNEGSKA (reference sequence). The CDR3 consists of 13 residues. V trimming: 0 bases; J trimming: 7 bases; junction bases outside the gene matches: 4.

What was sequenced was PBMCs. The chain combines TRBV20-1 with TRBJ2-7, with TRBD2 matching 9 bases. This clonotype was sampled from a male donor with HTLV-1-associated myelopathy (HAM/TSP). The CDR3 DNA is TGCAGTGCTAGAGACGGACTAGCGCGGGAGCAGTACTTC. This translates into CSARDGLAREQYF.